This T cell receptor beta chain comes out of a study of T cells in tuberculosis. There are a few counts of this clone. Its antigen remains unknown. Time point specified: new active TB diagnosis, blood taken before or within 7 days of starting treatment. Notes on the study in general: Classification accuracy was roughly 90% (AUROC 0.8 to 0.9) with the GMM-specific repertoire.

TCRdb keeps only in-frame clones here, not all; method: immunoSEQ multiplex PCR. The sample shows roughly 30,000 clones, about 82% of them seen only once. Trimming shortened V by 0 bases and J by 15 bases, and 15 bases separated the two germline ends. CDR3 length: 13 amino acids. Germline CDR1 and CDR2: LNHNV and YYDKDF (reference sequence). The V call is TRBV15, the J call TRBJ2-1, with TRBD1 as a possible D gene (5 bases). This specimen was PBMCs, taken at tuberculosis diagnosis. The sequence came from an adult with tuberculosis. CDR3 region: CATSRDKQDRPFF. The CDR3 coding sequence is TGTGCCACCAGCAGAGATAAACAGGACCGCCCGTTCTTC. The entire variable domain, with the rest obtained from reference TRBV15 and TRBJ2-1, is as follows: DAMVIQNPRYQVTQFGKPVTLSCSQTLNHNVMYWYQQKSSQAPKLLFHYYDKDFNNEADTPDNFQSRRPNTSFCFLDIRSPGLGDTAMYLCATSRDKQDRPFFGPGTRLTVL.